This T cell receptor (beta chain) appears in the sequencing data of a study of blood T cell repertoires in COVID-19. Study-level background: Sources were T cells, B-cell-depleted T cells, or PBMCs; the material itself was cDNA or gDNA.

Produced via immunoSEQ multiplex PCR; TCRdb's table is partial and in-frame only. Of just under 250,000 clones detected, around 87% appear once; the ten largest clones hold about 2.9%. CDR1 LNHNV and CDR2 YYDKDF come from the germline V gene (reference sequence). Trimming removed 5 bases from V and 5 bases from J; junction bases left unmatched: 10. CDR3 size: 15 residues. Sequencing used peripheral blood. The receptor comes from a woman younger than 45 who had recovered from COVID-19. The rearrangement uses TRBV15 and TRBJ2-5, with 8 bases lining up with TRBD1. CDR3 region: CATSQNSGGWETQYF. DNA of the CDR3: TGTGCCACCAGCCAGAACTCAGGGGGCTGGGAGACCCAGTACTTC.